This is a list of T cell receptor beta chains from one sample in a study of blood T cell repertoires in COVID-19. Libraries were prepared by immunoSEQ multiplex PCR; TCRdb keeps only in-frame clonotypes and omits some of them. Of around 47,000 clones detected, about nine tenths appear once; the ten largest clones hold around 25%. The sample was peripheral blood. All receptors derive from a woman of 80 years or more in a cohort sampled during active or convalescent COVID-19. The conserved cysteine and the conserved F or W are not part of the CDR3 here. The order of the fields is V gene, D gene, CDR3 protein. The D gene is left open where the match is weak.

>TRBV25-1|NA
ASSKQGAGELF
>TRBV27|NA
ASSLYGLETQY
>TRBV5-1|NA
ASSLEGQQEAF
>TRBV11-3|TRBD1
ASSPRGAGATNEKLF
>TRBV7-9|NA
ASSRLGGETEAF
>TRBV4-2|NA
ASSQDWGLNTEAF
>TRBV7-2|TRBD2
ASSRERGGSNEQF
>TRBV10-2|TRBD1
ASRPGQGAWETQY
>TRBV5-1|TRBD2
ASSGGLAVNEQF
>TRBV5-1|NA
ASTSQGPDTQY
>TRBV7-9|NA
ASSLNSGADTQY
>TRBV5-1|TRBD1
ASSQGQGRTDTQY
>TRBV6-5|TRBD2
ASSTSGSDPYEQY
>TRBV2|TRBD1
ASSDPTGVQPQH
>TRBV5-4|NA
ASSLQSAGANVLT
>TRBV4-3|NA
ASSQDGRGRYNEQF
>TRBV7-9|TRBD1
ASSLGQGADGYT
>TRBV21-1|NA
ASSDRTPSTEAF
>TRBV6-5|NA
ASRNRVPTGELF
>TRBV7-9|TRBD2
ASSPRLAGGLRYNEQF
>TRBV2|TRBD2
ASSGGSGSDTQY
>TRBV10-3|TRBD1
AISESVGSGGEQF
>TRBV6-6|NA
ASSPGHRNTIY
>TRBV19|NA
ASSISNRGWTEAF
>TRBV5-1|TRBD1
ASSPASTGLNSPLH
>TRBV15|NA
ATSRGPNRDSPLH